This TCR beta chain was identified in a study of HIV-infected patients and healthy controls. Study-level results: MAIT alpha-chain CDR3s were frequent in healthy controls, depleted in HIV+. HIV-infected repertoires had significantly higher mean Gini indices than controls, possibly reflecting oligoclonality. Healthy controls shared more CDR3 sequences between individuals than HIV-infected patients did.

This clonotype was recorded a few times. Its antigen is not identified. Roughly three months, about 14 weeks, into antiretroviral therapy, follow-up blood was collected. The repertoire came from unfractionated whole blood and reflected all unsorted peripheral T cells. Alpha and beta constant-region primers primed reverse transcription of around 500 ng RNA. Separate chain-specific third strand synthesis with multiplexing indices produced the alpha and beta libraries. The SP2 site served as the priming point for second strand synthesis. TCRdb called the 5' RACE reads again in MiXCR, with one record for every CDR3 protein. The profile shows about 15,000 distinct CDR3 sequences, 9% to 15% of them singletons. CDR1 is LNHDA and CDR2 is SQIVND in the germline V gene (reference sequence). The length of the CDR3 is 15 residues. The germline V and J ends were trimmed by 0 bases and 6 bases, with 12 bases remaining between them.

The V and J genes are TRBV19 and TRBJ1-5; D possibly corresponds to TRBD1 (6 bases). The origin of this receptor is an adult with HIV infection. The donor label of this sample is uncertain. The sample was blood, taken during antiretroviral therapy. CDR3 sequence: CASSIDRGALQPQHF. The CDR3 DNA sequence: TGTGCCAGTAGTATAGATCGGGGGGCACTTCAGCCCCAGCATTTT. The full variable domain, with the rest looked up from reference TRBV19 and TRBJ1-5, is DGGITQSPKYLFRKEGQNVTLSCEQNLNHDAMYWYRQDPGQGLRLIYYSQIVNDFQKGDIAEGYSVSREKKESFPLTVTSAQKNPTAFYLCASSIDRGALQPQHFGDGTRLSIL.